The clone carrying this TCR beta chain was detected only once. The CDR3 runs to 14 residues. Trimming cost V 4 bases and J 4 bases, with 11 bases left between them. Germline lookup yields CDR1 SGHRS and CDR2 YFSETQ. The sample originates from a study of blood T cell repertoires in COVID-19. Overall study: Specimens from acute and convalescent COVID-19 originated in the United States, Italy and Spain.

In the original processing: Reference gene primer amplification gave nucleated cell count estimates. Sequencing used immunoSEQ multiplex PCR; TCRdb keeps in-frame clones, though not all of them. From that table come the V and J calls and clone size; the DNA was used to work out D and trimming. The sample consists of a few hundred thousand clones, 86% of them appearing once. Clinical histories supplied by participants themselves formed the basis of cohort assignment. Donors in Cohort 3 counted as recovered after two negative PCRs, clearance, or symptom resolution. This rearrangement joins TRBV5-1 to TRBJ2-2; no definite D call. The specimen sequenced was PBMCs or T cells enriched from blood (not recorded which). This receptor was obtained from a man in his forties who had recovered from COVID-19. The CDR3 DNA follows: TGCGCCAGCAGCCCCGCGCGGTTCACCGGGGAGCTGTTTTTT. Amino acid sequence: CASSPARFTGELFF.